Each of the 5 T cell receptor beta chains below was sequenced from the same sample in a study of shared clonotypes between healthy human individuals. Some clones are missing from TCRdb's copy, which holds only in-frame ones; the method was immunoSEQ multiplex PCR. The repertoire holds approximately 470,000 clones, with approximately 82% as singletons. Sequenced: PBMCs. These receptors were obtained from a middle-aged woman in good health. Some clones in this sample may be carry-over from other donors' samples.

This clone was counted between two and nine times. The chain recombines TRBV7-7 with TRBJ2-1; TRBD2 matches 7 bases. The CDR3 consists of 13 residues. The J segment lost 9 bases and the V segment lost 5 bases, leaving 7 bases of the junction unmatched. Germline CDR1 reads SSHAT; CDR2 reads FNYEAQ (reference sequence). CDR3 nucleotides: TGTGCCAGCAGCGTTACTACGGGGGGTGAGCAGTTCTTC. This gives the protein CASSVTTGGEQFF.

This clone was counted only a few times. The chain recombines TRBV7-4 with TRBJ2-7; no clear D gene. Trimming removed 5 bases at V and 5 bases at J, with 7 bases between. The length of the CDR3 is 11 residues. Per germline, CDR1 SGHVT and CDR2 SQSDAQ. CDR3 region: CASSPGDEQYF. CDR3 sequence (DNA): TGTGCCAGCAGCCCCGGAGACGAGCAGTACTTC.

A word on this clone: A far larger clone is a single base away, which makes a read error likely. The gene calls are TRBV30 and TRBJ1-2; D unclear. The CDR3 covers 14 residues. Germline V gene sequence: CDR1 GTSNPN, CDR2 SVGIG (reference sequence). The CDR3 DNA sequence: TGTGCCTGGAGTGTCGGGCCTTCCTTCTATGGCTACATCTTC. It is translated as CAWSVGPSFYGYIF.

This sequence joins TRBV4-1 and TRBJ2-2; tentatively, D is TRBD2 (6 bases). CDR3 length: 16 amino acids. The germline V gene has CDR1 MGHRA and CDR2 YSYEKL. V lost 0 bases to trimming and J lost 6 bases, with 14 bases between them. CDR3 sequence (DNA): TGCGCCAGCAGCCAAGACGGGGGAGACGCTGCCGGGGAGCTGTTTTTT. Translated: CASSQDGGDAAGELFF.

This clone was counted many times. This chain links TRBV7-8 with TRBJ1-1; weak D call: TRBD1 (5 bases). Trimming left V 5 bases short and J 5 bases short, with 12 bases between. The CDR3 spans 13 residues. CDR1 and CDR2 (germline): SGHVS, FQNEAQ. DNA for the CDR3: TGTGCCAGCAGCCTCTGGGGGGGAACTGAAGCTTTCTTT. It codes for CASSLWGGTEAFF.